The 8 T cell receptor beta chains in this list originate from one sample, sequenced in a study of shared clonotypes between healthy human individuals. Assay: immunoSEQ multiplex PCR; the TCRdb copy retains only in-frame clones and omits some. This sample has 760,000 or so clones, with around 96% found just once. Cells designated naive CD8 were CD45RO-negative and were positively selected for CCR7, with terminally differentiated effector memory CD45RA+ cells excluded. Sequencing was done on a sample of naive CD8+ T cells sorted from blood. The receptor source for this set is a man aged 30 to 39 in good health.

Only one count was recorded for this clone. This specimen includes other DNA sequences encoding the same CDR3. The chain is built from TRBV7-9 and TRBJ2-7; D may match TRBD1 or TRBD2 (5 bases each). CDR1 and CDR2 from the germline V gene are SEHNR and FQNEAQ (reference sequence). This CDR3 comprises 13 residues. Deletions cut 5 bases from V and 4 bases from J, with 12 bases between. The CDR3 loop is CASSGTGFYEQYF. The CDR3 DNA reads TGTGCCAGCAGCGGGACCGGGTTTTACGAGCAGTACTTC.

The rearrangement uses TRBV6-5 and TRBJ2-5; a possible D gene is TRBD1 (6 bases). With 2 bases removed from V and 4 bases from J, the gap between germline ends came to 17 bases. The CDR3 is made up of 16 amino acids. Germline CDR1 and CDR2: MNHEY and SVGAGI. The CDR3 here is CASSYVAGAPRETQYF. CDR3 sequence (DNA): TGTGCCAGCAGTTACGTGGCAGGGGCTCCCCGAGAGACCCAGTACTTC.

The V gene is TRBV5-1, the J gene TRBJ2-1; 15 positions match TRBD2. Germline V gene lookup returns CDR1 SGHRS and CDR2 YFSETQ. The length of the CDR3 is 18 residues. The J segment lost 0 bases and the V segment lost 3 bases, leaving 4 bases of the junction unmatched. In DNA, the CDR3 is TGCGCCAGCAGCTGGGGGACTAGCGGGAGGAGCTCCTACAATGAGCAGTTCTTC. Amino acid sequence: CASSWGTSGRSSYNEQFF.

The rearrangement uses TRBV9 and TRBJ2-5; maybe TRBD2 (5 bases). This CDR3 is 18 amino acids long. Germline V lookup: CDR1 SGDLS, CDR2 YYNGEE. The V gene lost 3 bases and the J gene lost 2 bases, with 23 bases spanning the gap. CDR3 protein: CASSARELGRIGQETQYF. CDR3 DNA: TGTGCCAGCAGCGCGAGAGAACTAGGAAGGATTGGTCAAGAGACCCAGTACTTC.

CDR3 in DNA: TGTGCCAGCAGCCAGGGGGAGGGAAACACCATATATTTT. Translating gives CASSQGEGNTIYF. The chain joins TRBV4-2 to TRBJ1-3, with D perhaps TRBD1 (5 bases). The V gene's germline CDR1 is LGHNA and CDR2 YNFKEQ. This CDR3 contains 13 residues. V lost 3 bases, J lost 4 bases, and 7 bases lay in between.

The V and J genes are TRBV10-2 and TRBJ2-2; D possibly corresponds to TRBD1 (6 bases). The germline V and J ends were trimmed by 0 bases and 5 bases, with 10 bases remaining between them. The CDR3 has 15 amino acids. Per germline, CDR1 WSHSY and CDR2 SAAADI. The CDR3 DNA is TGCGCCAGCAGTGAGTCGGCAGGGGAGACCGGGGAGCTGTTTTTT. Protein product: CASSESAGETGELFF.

The rearrangement links TRBV28 to TRBJ2-7; D unresolved. Germline lookup yields CDR1 MDHEN and CDR2 SYDVKM. With 4 bases removed from V and 3 bases from J, the gap between germline ends came to 22 bases. The CDR3 has 17 residues. CDR3 residues: CASSSRFGSSVYYEQYF. The CDR3 nucleotides read TGTGCCAGCAGTTCACGGTTCGGTAGTAGTGTATACTACGAGCAGTACTTC.

To note about this clone: The sample contains more than one DNA sequence encoding this CDR3. This rearrangement joins TRBV11-3 to TRBJ2-2; perhaps TRBD2 as D (6 bases). Germline V CDR1 and CDR2: SGHNT, YENEEA. CDR3 size: 13 residues. V was clipped by 5 bases and J by 5 bases, with 9 bases between them. The CDR3 reads CASSLGGTGELFF. In DNA, the CDR3 is TGTGCCAGCAGCCTCGGAGGGACCGGGGAGCTGTTTTTT.